This T cell receptor (beta chain) comes out of a study of T cell changes during pregnancy in multiple sclerosis. Here immunoSEQ multiplex PCR was the method, and the copy in TCRdb shows in-frame clones only, minus some. Altogether approximately 33,000 clones are present, roughly 88% being singletons, with the ten largest covering approximately 0.74%. Between the trimmed V and J ends, which lost 0 bases and 4 bases, there was a span of 15 bases. This CDR3 spans 16 amino acids. The germline V gene has CDR1 SNHLY and CDR2 FYNNEI. The chain has TRBV2 and TRBJ1-1; D uncertain. Material: CD4+ T cells from peripheral blood mononuclear cells, obtained in the first trimester of pregnancy. The TCR sequence derives from a female donor in good health, enrolled as a control in a pregnancy study. The CDR3 loop is CASSEAMGGFFTEAFF. CDR3 coding DNA: TGTGCCAGCAGTGAAGCGATGGGAGGGTTTTTCACTGAAGCTTTCTTT.